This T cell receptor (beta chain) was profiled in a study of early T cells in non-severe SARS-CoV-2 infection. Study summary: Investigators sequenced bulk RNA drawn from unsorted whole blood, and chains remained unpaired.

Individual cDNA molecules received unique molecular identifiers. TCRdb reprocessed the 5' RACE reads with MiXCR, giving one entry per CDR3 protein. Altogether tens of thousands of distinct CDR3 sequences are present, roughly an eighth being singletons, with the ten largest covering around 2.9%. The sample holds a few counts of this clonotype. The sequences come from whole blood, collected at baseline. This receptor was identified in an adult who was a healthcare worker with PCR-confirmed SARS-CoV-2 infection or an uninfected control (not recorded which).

The CDR3 nucleotides read TGTGCCAGCAGCCAAGTTCGGGCAGGCCCCCCGTTCTTC. Translating it yields CASSQVRAGPPFF. The gene calls are TRBV14 and TRBJ2-1, with D unresolved. The germline V gene has CDR1 SGHDN and CDR2 FVKESK. This CDR3 comprises 13 residues. V was clipped by 1 base and J by 15 bases, with 16 bases between them.